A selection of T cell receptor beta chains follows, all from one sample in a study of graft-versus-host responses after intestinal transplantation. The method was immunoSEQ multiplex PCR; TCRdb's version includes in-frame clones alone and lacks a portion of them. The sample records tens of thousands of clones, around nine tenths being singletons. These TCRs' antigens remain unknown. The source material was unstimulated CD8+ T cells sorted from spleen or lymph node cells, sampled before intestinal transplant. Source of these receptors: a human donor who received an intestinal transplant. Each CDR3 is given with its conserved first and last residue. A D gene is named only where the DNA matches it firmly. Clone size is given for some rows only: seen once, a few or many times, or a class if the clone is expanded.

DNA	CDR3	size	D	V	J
TGTGCCAGCAGCTTAGCGGGGGGGTCCTACGAGCAGTACTTC	CASSLAGGSYEQYF	medium-sized	TRBD2	TRBV7-2	TRBJ2-7
TGTGCCAGCAGCGCTGCCGGGACAGCGAACACTGAAGCTTTCTTT	CASSAAGTANTEAFF	.	TRBD1	TRBV13	TRBJ1-1
TGTGCCAGCAGCGACCCGACGTTGAGAGAGCAGTACTTC	CASSDPTLREQYF	.	.	TRBV7-6	TRBJ2-7
TGCGCCAGCAGCCCCCGTGAGGGCAGAAACACTGAAGCTTTCTTT	CASSPREGRNTEAFF	.	.	TRBV4-1	TRBJ1-1
TGTGCCAGCAGCGAGACCCCCACCGACCCCGGGAACACTGAAGCTTTCTTT	CASSETPTDPGNTEAFF	.	.	TRBV9	TRBJ1-1
TGTGCCAGCTGGACTGGCTACGAGCAGTACTTC	CASWTGYEQYF	.	.	TRBV2	TRBJ2-7
TGTGCCAGCAGGGCAGGGACAGGGCATGGCTACACCTTC	CASRAGTGHGYTF	.	TRBD1	TRBV2	TRBJ1-2
TGCGCCAGCAGTGACCCAGCATTGACAGGTGGCTACACCTTC	CASSDPALTGGYTF	.	.	TRBV10-2	TRBJ1-2
TGTGCCAGCAGCGGGAGGGGCGGGGCTAGCGGGAGTGAACATGAGCAGTTCTTC	CASSGRGGASGSEHEQFF	.	TRBD2	TRBV9	TRBJ2-1
TGTGCCAGCAGCGTAGGTGGAGATAACACCGGGGAGCTGTTTTTT	CASSVGGDNTGELFF	.	.	TRBV9	TRBJ2-2
TGTGCCAGCAGTTGGACAGGGGGGAACACTGAAGCTTTCTTT	CASSWTGGNTEAFF	.	TRBD1	TRBV27	TRBJ1-1
TGTGCCAGCAGTTACTCCGGAAACAATGAGCAGTTCTTC	CASSYSGNNEQFF	.	.	TRBV6-5	TRBJ2-1
TGTGCCAGCAGCGGGGGGACAGGGTACACCGAGCAGTACTTC	CASSGGTGYTEQYF	.	TRBD1	TRBV5-6	TRBJ2-7
TGTGCCAGCAGCCCCTTTGGGACAGGGGTCTACAATCAGCCCCAGCATTTT	CASSPFGTGVYNQPQHF	once	TRBD1	TRBV7-2	TRBJ1-5
TGTGCCAGCAGTTACTCGCTACGGGGGGCTGTGGATGGCTACACCTTC	CASSYSLRGAVDGYTF	.	.	TRBV6-5	TRBJ1-2
TGTGCCAGCAGCGTTTCACTAGCGGGAGTGAGCACCGGGGAGCTGTTTTTT	CASSVSLAGVSTGELFF	.	TRBD2	TRBV9	TRBJ2-2
TGCGCCAGCAGCCAAGATGCACTAGCGGGATCCTACGAGCAGTACTTC	CASSQDALAGSYEQYF	.	TRBD2	TRBV4-1	TRBJ2-7
TGTGCCAGAAGCATGATGACCGAACAGTGCCCGCCGATTAACTATGGCTACACCTTC	CARSMMTEQCPPINYGYTF	.	.	TRBV5-3	TRBJ1-2
TGTGCCAGCAGCCCTGATTCAGTCAGGCAAGAGACCCAGTACTTC	CASSPDSVRQETQYF	.	.	TRBV7-2	TRBJ2-5
TGCGCCAGCAGCTTGGGAACAGGACGGGCCTACAATGAGCAGTTCTTC	CASSLGTGRAYNEQFF	.	.	TRBV5-1	TRBJ2-1
TGCGCCAGCAGCGGGGTTAGCGGGGGAGGTGAGCAGTTCTTC	CASSGVSGGGEQFF	.	TRBD2	TRBV10-2	TRBJ2-1
TGTGCCAGCCACCCGCAGACAGGGGTGTACAATGAGCAGTTCTTC	CASHPQTGVYNEQFF	.	TRBD1	TRBV19	TRBJ2-1
TGTGCCAGCAGTTTGGCACTGAGCTACGAGCAGTACTTC	CASSLALSYEQYF	.	.	TRBV27	TRBJ2-7
TGTGCCGGACAGGGGCCTGGAAACACCATATATTTT	CAGQGPGNTIYF	few	TRBD1	TRBV2	TRBJ1-3